The 32 T cell receptor beta chains below come from one sample, sequenced in a study of T cells after yellow fever vaccination. From the 5' RACE reads, TCRdb called clonotypes with MiXCR, one entry per CDR3 protein. The sample holds about 500,000 distinct CDR3 sequences; roughly a sixth are singletons and the top ten take approximately 15%. The input for sequencing was PBMCs, taken around 5 days after the first yellow fever vaccination. These receptors were obtained from a man aged 18 to 30 who received the YFV17D yellow fever vaccine.

This clonotype was detected many times. Mismatch with germline at one junction end may stem from a read error. V and J are TRBV5-1 and TRBJ2-5; 9 bases are a match to TRBD2. Per germline, CDR1 SGHRS and CDR2 YFSETQ. CDR3 length: 14 amino acids. The CDR3 spells CASSFSGGKETQYF. CDR3 DNA: TGTGCCAGCAGCTTTAGCGGGGGTAAAGAGACCCAGTACTTC.

This clonotype has more than one count but fewer than ten. The chain couples TRBV5-1 to TRBJ2-1; either TRBD1 or TRBD2 may fit D (5 bases each). From germline, CDR1 is SGHRS and CDR2 YFSETQ. CDR3 length: 14 residues. V was pared by 4 bases and J by 3 bases, with 11 bases between. The CDR3 DNA reads TGCGCCAGCAGCAAGGTGGGGGACTACAATGAGCAGTTCTTC. This sequence encodes CASSKVGDYNEQFF.

The V gene is TRBV7-8, the J gene TRBJ1-6; D ambiguous. The V gene lost 3 bases and the J gene lost 2 bases, with 11 bases spanning the gap. Germline CDR1 and CDR2: SGHVS and FQNEAQ. The CDR3 consists of 16 residues. Written as DNA, the CDR3 is TGTGCCAGCAGCTTTTGGGAAGGTCCCTATAATTCACCCCTCCACTTT. Translating gives CASSFWEGPYNSPLHF.

The chain links TRBV4-2 to TRBJ2-3; D may be TRBD2 (5 bases). The length of the CDR3 is 15 residues. Germline V gene data show CDR1 as LGHNA and CDR2 as YNFKEQ. Trimming stripped 0 bases from V and 2 bases from J, with 9 bases between. CDR3 in amino acids: CASSQDGEPTDTQYF. In DNA form, the CDR3 reads TGTGCCAGCAGCCAAGACGGGGAACCCACAGATACGCAGTATTTT.

This clonotype was observed a single time. The chain employs TRBV27 and TRBJ2-7, with D maybe TRBD1 (8 bases). Trimming took off 5 bases at V and 2 bases at J, with 13 bases between the two ends. CDR1 MNHEY and CDR2 SMNVEV come from the germline V gene (reference sequence). The CDR3 runs 14 residues. DNA of the CDR3: TGTGCCAGCAGTCTTACAGGGGGGGCCTACGAGCAGTACGTC. As protein: CASSLTGGAYEQYV.

This clonotype was seen only a few times. The chain combines TRBV7-9 with TRBJ2-3; D is ambiguous. The CDR3 length is 14 residues. V lost 5 bases and J 0 bases, leaving 9 bases between the germline ends. The V gene's germline CDR1 is SEHNR and CDR2 FQNEAQ (reference sequence). CDR3 in amino acids: CASSPVLSTDTQYF. CDR3 bases: TGTGCCAGCAGCCCGGTCCTGAGCACAGATACGCAGTATTTT.

This clonotype was counted a few times. This chain links TRBV11-2 with TRBJ2-7; 7 nucleotides match TRBD2. The V gene end was trimmed by 4 bases and the J gene end by 3 bases; junction bases not matched to a gene: 6. Germline values: CDR1 SGHAT, CDR2 FQNNGV. The CDR3 totals 14 residues. The CDR3 DNA follows: TGTGCCAGCAGCTCTTTGGGGGGGGGCTACGAGCAGTACTTC. Encoded protein: CASSSLGGGYEQYF.

V is TRBV10-3 and J is TRBJ1-1, with a possible D match to TRBD1 (6 bases). Germline CDR1 ENHRY, CDR2 SYGVKD. The length of the CDR3 is 13 residues. V was cut by 6 bases and J by 1 base, with 9 bases left in between. CDR3 nucleotides: TGTGCCATCAGACTGACAGGGAACACTGAAGCTTTCTTT. Its translation: CAIRLTGNTEAFF.

There are a few counts of this clonotype. This chain joins TRBV5-5 and TRBJ2-7; no firm D call. With 1 base removed from V and 5 bases from J, the gap between germline ends came to 7 bases. CDR1 SGHKS and CDR2 YYEKEE come from the germline V gene (reference sequence). The CDR3 spans 12 residues. The CDR3 DNA reads as TGTGCCAGCAGCTTGCTACACGACGAGCAGTACTTC. It codes for CASSLLHDEQYF.

Ten or more counts support this clonotype. V gene TRBV7-2 combines with J gene TRBJ1-2; D is unclear. Germline V gene data show CDR1 as SGHTA and CDR2 as FQGNSA. V shed 1 base and J shed 8 bases, with 20 bases lying between them. The CDR3 sequence is 16 residues long. CDR3 residues: CASSLGLSPSSWGYTF. CDR3 coding DNA: TGTGCCAGCAGCTTAGGTCTCAGTCCGTCTTCATGGGGCTACACCTTC.

The chain uses TRBV7-2 and TRBJ1-1, with TRBD1 matching over 8 bases. The CDR3 is 16 amino acids. Per germline, CDR1 SGHTA and CDR2 FQGNSA. The trim removed 4 bases at V and 1 base at J, leaving 8 bases unmatched. CDR3 DNA: TGTGCCAGCAGCTCGAGGACAGGGACTGGGAACACTGAAGCTTTCTTT. Translating it yields CASSSRTGTGNTEAFF.

The chain is built from TRBV20-1 and TRBJ1-5, with D uncertain. This CDR3 has 14 amino acids. The germline gives CDR1 DFQATT, CDR2 SNEGSKA (reference sequence). V gave up 7 bases and J gave up 3 bases, with 16 bases separating them. The CDR3 DNA is TGCAGTGTCGCCGGAACCCGGCTCAATCAGCCCCAGCATTTT. It specifies CSVAGTRLNQPQHF.

This clonotype occurred a few times. The chain employs TRBV12-3 or TRBV12-4 and TRBJ2-3; a weak D match, TRBD2 (5 bases). This CDR3 spans 13 amino acids. V shed 5 bases and J shed 1 base, with 7 bases lying between them. The CDR3 sequence: CASSRAGTDTQYF. CDR3 bases: TGTGCCAGCAGTCGAGCGGGCACAGATACGCAGTATTTT.

This clonotype was seen a few times. This chain links TRBV29-1 with TRBJ2-3; 9 nucleotides match TRBD1. The CDR3 runs 13 residues. J was trimmed by 3 bases and V by 6 bases; bases with no gene match: 4. Per germline, CDR1 SQVTM and CDR2 ANQGSEA. The CDR3 DNA reads TGCAGCGTAACCGGGACAGGGACAGATACGCAGTATTTT. Translation gives CSVTGTGTDTQYF.

The chain is built from TRBV5-1 and TRBJ1-1; D gene ambiguous. CDR3 length: 12 residues. The germline V gene has CDR1 SGHRS and CDR2 YFSETQ. V lost 4 bases and J 1 base, leaving 5 bases between the germline ends. CDR3 amino acids: CASSKENTEAFF. The CDR3 DNA reads as TGCGCCAGCAGCAAAGAGAACACTGAAGCTTTCTTT.

J is TRBJ2-1 and V is TRBV29-1; 7 nucleotides agree with TRBD1. Trimming at V came to 1 base and at J to 0 bases, leaving 3 bases not matched to a gene. This CDR3 has 15 amino acids. Germline loops: CDR1 SQVTM, CDR2 ANQGSEA. In nucleotides, the CDR3 is TGCAGCGTTGAAGGGCGGACAGGCTCCTACAATGAGCAGTTCTTC. Its translation is CSVEGRTGSYNEQFF.

This clonotype has only a few counts. CDR3 in amino acids: CSARVLAGRQFF. The CDR3, as DNA: TGCAGTGCTAGAGTACTAGCGGGGCGGCAGTTCTTC. J is TRBJ2-1 and V is TRBV20-1; 10 nucleotides agree with TRBD2. The CDR3 totals 12 residues. Germline loops: CDR1 DFQATT, CDR2 SNEGSKA (reference sequence). Trimming at V came to 1 base and at J to 12 bases, leaving 3 bases not matched to a gene.

This clonotype was seen a few times. This rearrangement joins TRBV5-5 to TRBJ1-1; unclear D gene. The germline V gene encodes CDR1 SGHKS and CDR2 YYEKEE (reference sequence). V lost 2 bases and J 3 bases, leaving 17 bases between the germline ends. This CDR3 spans 16 amino acids. The CDR3 is CASSFGPRELDTEAFF. The CDR3 region has the DNA TGTGCCAGCAGCTTTGGACCGAGGGAGTTGGACACTGAAGCTTTCTTT.

This clonotype was seen only a few times. The rearrangement links TRBV6-2 or TRBV6-3 to TRBJ2-1, with 7 bases matching TRBD2. V was clipped by 4 bases and J by 6 bases; unmatched bases: 12. The CDR3 contains 16 residues. Germline V gene sequence: CDR1 MNHEY, CDR2 SVGEGT. The CDR3 DNA follows: TGTGCCAGCAGTTCTCCATTCAGGACTAGGGCCAATGAGCAGTTCTTC. This translates into CASSSPFRTRANEQFF.

The chain combines TRBV6-5 with TRBJ2-4; D might be TRBD2 (7 bases). Trimming pared 2 bases from V and 6 bases from J, leaving 20 bases between. CDR1 is MNHEY, CDR2 SVGAGI, per germline. The CDR3 totals 17 residues. CDR3 DNA sequence: TGTGCCAGCAGTTACCTAAGGGGGGGGCCCTTGGGAAACATTCAGTACTTC. This codes for CASSYLRGGPLGNIQYF.

CDR3 in amino acids: CASSLLGAGGAGELFF. The CDR3 region has the DNA TGCGCCAGCAGCTTGCTCGGGGCAGGTGGTGCCGGGGAGCTGTTTTTT. The J gene is TRBJ2-2, the V gene TRBV5-1; D tentatively fits TRBD1 or TRBD2 (5 bases each). This CDR3 is 16 amino acids long. Germline loops: CDR1 SGHRS, CDR2 YFSETQ. V dropped 1 base and J dropped 6 bases, with 16 bases sitting between them. Using reference TRBV5-1 and TRBJ2-2 for the parts outside the CDR3, the full variable domain is KAGVTQTPRYLIKTRGQQVTLSCSPISGHRSVSWYQQTPGQGLQFLFEYFSETQRNKGNFPGRFSGRQFSNSRSEMNVSTLELGDSALYLCASSLLGAGGAGELFFGEGSRLTVL.

The chain has TRBV4-3 and TRBJ2-1, with a weak D call TRBD2 (7 bases). The CDR3 spans 15 residues. The germline V and J ends were trimmed by 4 bases and 5 bases, with 15 bases remaining between them. Germline V gives CDR1 LGHNA, CDR2 YSLEER. Here the CDR3 DNA reads TGCGCCAGCAGCCCCGTGGGGGGGGCAAACAATGAGCAGTTCTTC. This translates into CASSPVGGANNEQFF.

The rearrangement joins TRBV4-2 to TRBJ1-2, with 9 bases lining up with TRBD1. Germline CDR1 reads LGHNA; CDR2 reads YNFKEQ. This CDR3 has 15 amino acids. The trim removed 0 bases at V and 8 bases at J, leaving 7 bases unmatched. CDR3 loop: CASSQDRGTGRGYTF. CDR3 bases: TGTGCCAGCAGCCAAGATCGGGGGACAGGGAGGGGCTACACCTTC.

This clonotype was observed a handful of times. The rearrangement links TRBV6-6 to TRBJ2-1; D remains unclear. This CDR3 comprises 11 residues. Trimming removed 2 bases from V and 12 bases from J, with 8 bases in between. Germline CDR1 reads MNHNY; CDR2 reads SVGAGI (reference sequence). CDR3 amino acids: CASSYPRGQFF. CDR3 nucleotides: TGTGCCAGCAGTTACCCGAGAGGGCAGTTCTTC.

The CDR3 DNA reads TGTGCCATCAGTCTGGACAGGGGCGGTTCACCCCTCCACTTT. This gives the protein CAISLDRGGSPLHF. The chain couples TRBV10-3 to TRBJ1-6; TRBD1 matches 9 bases. This CDR3 spans 14 amino acids. V shed 5 bases and J 9 bases; nucleotides not matched to a gene: 5. CDR1 and CDR2 (germline): ENHRY, SYGVKD.

The V gene is TRBV5-1, the J gene TRBJ2-7; D is tentatively TRBD1 or TRBD2 (5 bases each). CDR3 length: 16 residues. Between the trimmed V and J ends, which lost 0 bases and 2 bases, there was a span of 15 bases. Germline values: CDR1 SGHRS, CDR2 YFSETQ. In DNA form, the CDR3 reads TGCGCCAGCAGCTTGGAATCCGGGGCACTAGCCTACGAGCAGTACTTC. This translates into CASSLESGALAYEQYF.

V is TRBV3-1 and J is TRBJ2-2; D perhaps matches TRBD2 (6 bases). Germline CDR1 and CDR2: LGHDT and YNNKEL (reference sequence). V was shortened by 2 bases and J by 7 bases, with 8 bases between the two germline ends. CDR3 length: 13 residues. CDR3 DNA sequence: TGTGCCAGCAGCCAAAGGACTATCGGGGAGCTGTTTTTT. Residues: CASSQRTIGELFF.

V is TRBV6-6 and J is TRBJ2-7, with a possible D match to TRBD1 (6 bases). The CDR3 has 13 residues. V lost 5 bases and J lost 6, with 14 bases in between. Germline CDR1 reads MNHNY; CDR2 reads SVGAGI (reference sequence). The CDR3 bases are TGTGCCAGCAGTCCCGGGACATCCCTCGAGCAGTACTTC. The encoded protein is CASSPGTSLEQYF.

This chain uses TRBV7-8 with TRBJ1-2; 8 nucleotides match TRBD1. The length of the CDR3 is 14 residues. The germline V gene encodes CDR1 SGHVS and CDR2 FQNEAQ. The ends lost 4 bases at V and 8 bases at J; junction bases unmatched: 9. This CDR3 is CASSSGTGYEGYTF. The CDR3 nucleotides read TGTGCCAGCAGCTCCGGGACAGGTTATGAAGGCTACACCTTC.

The chain uses TRBV7-3 and TRBJ2-1; 10 bases map to TRBD1. The CDR3 contains 20 residues. The V segment lost 4 bases and the J segment 7 bases; nucleotides outside the gene matches: 22. Looked up from germline, CDR1 is SGHTA and CDR2 is FQGTGA. The CDR3 DNA sequence: TGTGCCAGCAGCTCGTTCGCAATATTAAAACGGACAGGGGGGAGGAATGAGCAGTTCTTC. Encoded protein: CASSSFAILKRTGGRNEQFF.

The chain carries TRBV27 and TRBJ2-7, with 9 bases that match TRBD1. CDR3 length: 16 amino acids. J was trimmed by 2 bases and V by 6 bases; bases with no gene match: 11. CDR1 is MNHEY, CDR2 SMNVEV, per germline (reference sequence). The CDR3 sequence: CASSSKGQGRTYEQYF. For the CDR3, the DNA is TGTGCCAGCAGCTCCAAGGGACAGGGCCGGACCTACGAGCAGTACTTC.

Only a few counts were recorded for this clonotype. The V gene is TRBV5-1, the J gene TRBJ1-4; D is perhaps TRBD1 (5 bases). The CDR3 has 16 residues. The germline V and J ends were trimmed by 0 bases and 5 bases, with 14 bases remaining between them. Germline-derived CDR1 and CDR2 are SGHRS and YFSETQ. CDR3 in amino acids: CASSLVGRGGNEKLFF. CDR3 DNA: TGCGCCAGCAGCTTGGTCGGGCGTGGGGGAAATGAAAAACTGTTTTTT.